This T cell receptor beta chain was sequenced in a study of early T cells in non-severe SARS-CoV-2 infection (dated by TCRdb to the early 2020s). As for the study more broadly: TCR sequencing used bulk RNA from unsorted whole blood, so alpha and beta chains could not be paired.

Relative to germline, V is 3 bases shorter and J is 4 bases shorter, with 12 bases between their ends. There are 15 amino acids in the CDR3, from cysteine to phenylalanine inclusive. The entry retains the CDR3 DNA only, 45 bases that are in frame from base 1. The germline V gene (reference sequence) specifies LGHDT as CDR1 and YNNKEL as CDR2. On the study overall, not on this receptor specifically: VDJdb matching was skewed toward anti-spike CD8 responses, so virus-specific expansions were likely underestimated and private and CD4 specificities were missed.

This was a case-control study nested in a cohort of healthcare workers in London, UK, who had nasopharyngeal swab PCR tests and blood samples taken every week. Healthcare workers were recruited between 23 and 31 March 2020, during the week of the UK lockdown, and were followed weekly for up to roughly 15 weeks. This clonotype was seen only a few times. The clone's antigen remains unknown. Within one base of it there is no much larger clone, and no base qualities were kept. Receptor amplification or capture employed 5' RACE. Sequenced on a NextSeq 500. In the TCR library protocol, unique molecular identifiers were attached to individual cDNA molecules to correct for PCR bias and sequencing error. Sequencing covered both TCR alpha and beta chains, and within each sample the abundances of alpha and beta sequences were tightly co-correlated. As for how the authors treated the data: Decombinator V4 was used to perform V gene, J gene and CDR3 annotation of TCR sequences. TCRs were defined as expanded if a significant change between any two time points was detected under a Poisson model with p below 0.0001. TCR abundances were normalised to the total number of TCRs sequenced in each sample and reported as counts per million. MAIT TCRs were defined by TRAV1-2 paired with TRAJ12, TRAJ20 or TRAJ33, and iNKT TCRs by TRAV10 paired with TRAJ18. VDJdb, accessed on 1 November 2021, was searched for TCRs annotated for CMV, EBV and SARS-CoV-2, and TCRs annotated for more than one antigen were excluded. TCRdb took the public reads, trimmed them with fastp at Q25, ran MiXCR for clone calling and kept in-frame beta chains. Rows are combined by CDR3 protein, so each entry shows the most common genes and DNA. The V and J calls here are based on TCRdb, not the publication. The sample table holds some 64,000 distinct CDR3 sequences, of which about 12% were seen once. The ten largest clonotypes hold roughly 8.3% of the sample.

Here the chain combines TRBV3-1 and TRBJ2-2; D gene: possibly TRBD2, on 5 matching bases. The sequenced sample was whole blood. The sequence was collected from an adult who was a healthcare worker with PCR-confirmed SARS-CoV-2 infection or an uninfected control (not recorded which). The DNA sequence is TGTGCCAGCAGCCATCAGCGGCAGACCACCGGGGAGCTGTTTTTT. The resulting protein is CASSHQRQTTGELFF.